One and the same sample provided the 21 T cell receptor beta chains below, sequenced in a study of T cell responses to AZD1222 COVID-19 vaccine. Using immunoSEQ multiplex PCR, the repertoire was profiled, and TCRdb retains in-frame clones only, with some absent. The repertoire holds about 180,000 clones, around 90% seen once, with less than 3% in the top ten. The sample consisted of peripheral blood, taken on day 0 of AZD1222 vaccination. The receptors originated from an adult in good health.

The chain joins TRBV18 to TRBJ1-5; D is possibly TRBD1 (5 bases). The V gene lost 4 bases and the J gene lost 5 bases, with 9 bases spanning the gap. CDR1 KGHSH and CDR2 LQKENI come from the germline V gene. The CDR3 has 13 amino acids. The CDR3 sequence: CASSHDRDQPQHF. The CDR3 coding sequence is TGTGCCAGCTCACATGACAGAGATCAGCCCCAGCATTTT.

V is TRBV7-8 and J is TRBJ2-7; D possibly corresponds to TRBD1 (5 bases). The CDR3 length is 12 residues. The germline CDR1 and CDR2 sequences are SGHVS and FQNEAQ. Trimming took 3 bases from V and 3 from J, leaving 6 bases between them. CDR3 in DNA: TGTGCCAGCAGCTTCAGGGACTACGAGCAGTACTTC. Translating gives CASSFRDYEQYF.

CDR3 residues: CAWSVQPRGSPLHF. The CDR3 DNA follows: TGTGCCTGGAGTGTACAGCCCAGGGGTTCACCCCTCCACTTT. The chain is built from TRBV30 and TRBJ1-6, with a tentative D call TRBD1 (6 bases). The CDR3 is 14 residues long. Between the trimmed V and J ends, which lost 0 bases and 9 bases, there was a span of 12 bases. Germline V gene data show CDR1 as GTSNPN and CDR2 as SVGIG (reference sequence).

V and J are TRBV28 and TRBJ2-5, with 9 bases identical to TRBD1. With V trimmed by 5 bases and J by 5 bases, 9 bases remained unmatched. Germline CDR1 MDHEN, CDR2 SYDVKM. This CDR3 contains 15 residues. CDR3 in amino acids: CASSAPGTGRETQYF. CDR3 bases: TGTGCCAGCAGTGCCCCCGGGACAGGGCGGGAGACCCAGTACTTC.

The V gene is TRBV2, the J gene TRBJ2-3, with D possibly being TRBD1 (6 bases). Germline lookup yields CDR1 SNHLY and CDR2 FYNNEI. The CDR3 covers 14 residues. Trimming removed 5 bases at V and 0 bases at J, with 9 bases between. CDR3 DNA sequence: TGTGCCAGCAGTATGAGGGGGAGCACAGATACGCAGTATTTT. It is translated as CASSMRGSTDTQYF.

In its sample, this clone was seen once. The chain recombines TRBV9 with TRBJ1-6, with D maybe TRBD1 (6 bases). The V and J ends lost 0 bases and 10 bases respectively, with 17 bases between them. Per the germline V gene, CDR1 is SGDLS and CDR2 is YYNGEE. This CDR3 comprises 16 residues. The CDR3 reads CASSVATGPFGSPLHF. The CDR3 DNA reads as TGTGCCAGCAGCGTAGCGACAGGCCCTTTCGGATCACCCCTCCACTTT.

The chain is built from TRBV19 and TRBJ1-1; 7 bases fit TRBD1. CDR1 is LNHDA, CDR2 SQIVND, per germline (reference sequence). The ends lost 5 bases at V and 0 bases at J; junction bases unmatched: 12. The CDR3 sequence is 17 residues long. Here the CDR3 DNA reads TGTGCCAGTAGTCTTAGGGGGACAGTCGGTATGAACACTGAAGCTTTCTTT. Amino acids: CASSLRGTVGMNTEAFF.

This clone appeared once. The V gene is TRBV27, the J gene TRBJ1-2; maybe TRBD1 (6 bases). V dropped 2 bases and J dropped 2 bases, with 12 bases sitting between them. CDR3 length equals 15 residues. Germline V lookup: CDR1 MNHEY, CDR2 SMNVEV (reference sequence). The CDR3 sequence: CASSLGGLTNYGYTF. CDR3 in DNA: TGTGCCAGCAGTTTAGGGGGGCTAACAAACTATGGCTACACCTTC.

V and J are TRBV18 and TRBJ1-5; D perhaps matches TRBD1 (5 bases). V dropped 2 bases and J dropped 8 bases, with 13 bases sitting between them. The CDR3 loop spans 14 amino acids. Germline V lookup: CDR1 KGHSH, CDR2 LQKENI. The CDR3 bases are TGTGCCAGCTCACCAAGGACAAGACGCGAGCCCCAGCATTTT. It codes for CASSPRTRREPQHF.

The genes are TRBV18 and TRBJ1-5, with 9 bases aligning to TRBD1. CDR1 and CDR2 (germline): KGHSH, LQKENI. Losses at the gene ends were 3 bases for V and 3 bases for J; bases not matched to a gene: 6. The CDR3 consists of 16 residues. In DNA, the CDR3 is TGTGCCAGCTCACCGGCCGGGACAGGGTTCAATCAGCCCCAGCATTTT. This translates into CASSPAGTGFNQPQHF.

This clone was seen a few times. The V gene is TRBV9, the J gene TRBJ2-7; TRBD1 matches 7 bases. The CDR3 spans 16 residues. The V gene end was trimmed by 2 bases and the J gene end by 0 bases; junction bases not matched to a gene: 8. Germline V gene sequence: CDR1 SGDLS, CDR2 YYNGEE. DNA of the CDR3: TGTGCCAGCAGCGTCGGTCCAGGGGGAAGCTCCTACGAGCAGTACTTC. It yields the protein CASSVGPGGSSYEQYF.

CDR3 loop: CASSPWPRSSGNTIYF. CDR3 nucleotide sequence: TGTGCCAGCAGCCCCTGGCCCCGGAGCTCTGGAAACACCATATATTTT. The genes are TRBV7-2 and TRBJ1-3, with D unresolved. The CDR3 runs to 16 residues. Trimming left V 5 bases short and J 0 bases short, with 14 bases between. CDR1 SGHTA and CDR2 FQGNSA come from the germline V gene.

This chain's CDR3 is CASSEGPGAYNEQFF. For the CDR3, the DNA is TGTGCCAGCAGCGAGGGACCCGGAGCCTACAATGAGCAGTTCTTC. V gene TRBV9 combines with J gene TRBJ2-1; D may be TRBD1 or TRBD2 (5 bases each). V lost 3 bases and J lost 2, with 12 bases in between. The CDR3 sequence is 15 residues long. Germline CDR1 is SGDLS and CDR2 is YYNGEE.

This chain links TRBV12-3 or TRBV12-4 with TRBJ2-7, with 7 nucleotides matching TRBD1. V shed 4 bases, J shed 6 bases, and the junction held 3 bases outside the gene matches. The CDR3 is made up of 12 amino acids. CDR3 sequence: CASSSTGPEQYF. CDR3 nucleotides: TGTGCCAGCAGTTCGACAGGGCCCGAGCAGTACTTC.

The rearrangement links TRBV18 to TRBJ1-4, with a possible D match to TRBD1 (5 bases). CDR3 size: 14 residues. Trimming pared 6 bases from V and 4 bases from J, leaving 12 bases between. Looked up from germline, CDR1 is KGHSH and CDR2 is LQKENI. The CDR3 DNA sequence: TGTGCCAGCTCGCTTCAGGGTCATAATGAAAAACTGTTTTTT. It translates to CASSLQGHNEKLFF. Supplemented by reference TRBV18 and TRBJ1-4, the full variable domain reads NAGVMQNPRHLVRRRGQEARLRCSPMKGHSHVYWYRQLPEEGLKFMVYLQKENIIDESGMPKERFSAEFPKEGPSILRIQQVVRGDSAAYFCASSLQGHNEKLFFGSGTQLSVL.

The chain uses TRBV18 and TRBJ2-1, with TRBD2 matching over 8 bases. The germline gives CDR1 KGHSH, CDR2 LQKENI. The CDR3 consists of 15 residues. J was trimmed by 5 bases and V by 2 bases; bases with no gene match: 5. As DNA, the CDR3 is TGTGCCAGCTCACCAGTAGCGGGATCCAACAATGAGCAGTTCTTC. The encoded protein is CASSPVAGSNNEQFF.

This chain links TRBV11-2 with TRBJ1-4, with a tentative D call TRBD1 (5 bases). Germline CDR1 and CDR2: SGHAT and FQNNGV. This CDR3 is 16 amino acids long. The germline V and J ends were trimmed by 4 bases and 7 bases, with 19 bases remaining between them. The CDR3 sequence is CASSSTPTVRGEKLFF. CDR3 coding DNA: TGTGCCAGCAGCTCCACCCCGACCGTGAGGGGTGAAAAACTGTTTTTT.

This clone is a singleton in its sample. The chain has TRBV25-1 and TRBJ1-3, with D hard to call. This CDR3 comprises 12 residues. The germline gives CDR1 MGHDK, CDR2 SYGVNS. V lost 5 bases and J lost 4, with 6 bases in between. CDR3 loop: CASSRQGNTIYF. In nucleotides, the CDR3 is TGTGCCAGCAGTCGTCAAGGAAACACCATATATTTT.

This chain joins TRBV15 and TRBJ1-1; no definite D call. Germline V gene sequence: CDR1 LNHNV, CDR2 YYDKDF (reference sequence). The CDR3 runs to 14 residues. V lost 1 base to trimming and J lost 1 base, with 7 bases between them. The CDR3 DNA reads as TGTGCCACCAGCAGAGTCCACGCGAACACTGAAGCTTTCTTT. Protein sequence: CATSRVHANTEAFF. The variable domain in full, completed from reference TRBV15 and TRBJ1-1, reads DAMVIQNPRYQVTQFGKPVTLSCSQTLNHNVMYWYQQKSSQAPKLLFHYYDKDFNNEADTPDNFQSRRPNTSFCFLDIRSPGLGDTAMYLCATSRVHANTEAFFGQGTRLTVV.

CDR3 loop: CASSRISGLGEQFF. CDR3 DNA sequence: TGTGCCAGCAGCCGCATCTCGGGGTTAGGGGAGCAGTTCTTC. The chain combines TRBV5-4 with TRBJ2-1, with D tentatively TRBD2 (5 bases). Trimming left V 4 bases short and J 10 bases short, with 18 bases between. Germline values: CDR1 SGHNT, CDR2 YYREEE (reference sequence). This CDR3 spans 14 amino acids.

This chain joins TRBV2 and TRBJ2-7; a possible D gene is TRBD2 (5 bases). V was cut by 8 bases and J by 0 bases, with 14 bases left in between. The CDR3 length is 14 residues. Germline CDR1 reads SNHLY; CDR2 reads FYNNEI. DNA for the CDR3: TGTGCCAGCGGGCGCGGGCCAAGCTCCTACGAGCAGTACTTC. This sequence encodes CASGRGPSSYEQYF.